What follows are 16 T cell receptor beta chains derived from one specimen sequenced in a study of blood T cell repertoires in COVID-19. Assay: immunoSEQ multiplex PCR; the TCRdb copy retains only in-frame clones and omits some. In the table there are some 68,000 clones, around nine tenths of which are singletons. Sequenced input: peripheral blood. The receptors were sampled from a man in his forties or fifties with COVID-19, enrolled during active disease.

The chain employs TRBV6-1 and TRBJ2-1, with a tentative D call TRBD1 (5 bases). V dropped 3 bases and J dropped 1 base, with 10 bases sitting between them. Looked up from germline, CDR1 is MNHNS and CDR2 is SASEGT. CDR3 length: 15 residues. CDR3 bases: TGTGCCAGCAGTGAGTTCAGGGCATCCTACAATGAGCAGTTCTTC. It yields the protein CASSEFRASYNEQFF.

This clone has just one count. The chain links TRBV18 to TRBJ1-5, with 7 bases aligning to TRBD1. Germline CDR1 is KGHSH and CDR2 is LQKENI. Losses at the gene ends were 3 bases for V and 0 bases for J; bases not matched to a gene: 8. The CDR3 runs 17 residues. The CDR3: CASSPSGQSYSNQPQHF. In nucleotides, the CDR3 is TGTGCCAGCTCACCTTCGGGACAGAGTTATAGCAATCAGCCCCAGCATTTT.

The CDR3 protein is CASSLLGVPKTQYF. The CDR3 DNA is TGTGCCAGCAGTTTATTAGGGGTCCCCAAGACCCAGTACTTC. J is TRBJ2-5 and V is TRBV27; TRBD1 is a possible D gene (5 bases). V was pared by 1 base and J by 6 bases, with 12 bases between. Germline CDR1 is MNHEY and CDR2 is SMNVEV (reference sequence). This CDR3 has 14 residues.

This clone was seen once. This chain links TRBV28 with TRBJ1-1; D unclear. CDR3 size: 14 residues. V lost 6 bases to trimming and J lost 4 bases, with 15 bases between them. CDR1 and CDR2 from the germline V gene are MDHEN and SYDVKM. The CDR3 nucleotides read TGTGCCAGCAGCCCACCCGGTTCGAGCACTGAAGCTTTCTTT. Protein: CASSPPGSSTEAFF.

This clone was counted once. The genes are TRBV23-1 and TRBJ1-5; 10 nucleotides line up with TRBD1. TRBV23-1 is filed as an ORF, its function uncertain. The CDR3 has 16 residues. The junction had 8 bases not matched to a gene; V was cut back by 8 bases and J by 1 base. The CDR3 region has the DNA TGCGCCAGCTCGGGACAGGGGAAAGGGAGCAATCAGCCCCAGCATTTT. Encoded protein: CASSGQGKGSNQPQHF.

The chain combines TRBV19 with TRBJ2-3; possibly TRBD1 for D (6 bases). V lost 6 bases, J lost 11 bases, and 18 bases lay in between. Germline CDR1 is LNHDA and CDR2 is SQIVND (reference sequence). CDR3 length: 13 residues. CDR3 in DNA: TGTGCCAGTAGGGACAGACAGGCCAGGGAGCAGTATTTT. Translation gives CASRDRQAREQYF.

The rearrangement joins TRBV7-7 to TRBJ2-5; no definite D call. The CDR3 runs 15 residues. Germline V CDR1 and CDR2: SSHAT, FNYEAQ (reference sequence). Trimming left V 0 bases short and J 1 base short, with 9 bases between. DNA of the CDR3: TGTGCCAGCAGCTTAGCGATCAACAGCCAAGAGACCCAGTACTTC. Protein: CASSLAINSQETQYF.

The chain links TRBV28 to TRBJ2-1; perhaps TRBD1 as D (6 bases). V lost 5 bases to trimming and J lost 0 bases, with 8 bases between them. CDR1 MDHEN and CDR2 SYDVKM come from the germline V gene. This CDR3 has 14 residues. The CDR3 nucleotides read TGTGCCAGCAGTAAGACAGGCTCCTACAATGAGCAGTTCTTC. Translation gives CASSKTGSYNEQFF. Together with reference TRBV28 and TRBJ2-1, the CDR3 gives the full variable domain: DVKVTQSSRYLVKRTGEKVFLECVQDMDHENMFWYRQDPGLGLRLIYFSYDVKMKEKGDIPEGYSVSREKKERFSLILESASTNQTSMYLCASSKTGSYNEQFFGPGTRLTVL.

This rearrangement joins TRBV7-3 to TRBJ2-3; the match to TRBD2 covers 13 bases. V lost 5 bases to trimming and J lost 2 bases; unmatched junction nucleotides: 7. The CDR3 runs to 17 residues. Germline V gives CDR1 SGHTA, CDR2 FQGTGA. The CDR3 here is CASSPWTSGGYTDTQYF. Here the CDR3 DNA reads TGTGCCAGCAGCCCATGGACTAGCGGGGGATACACAGATACGCAGTATTTT.

V and J are TRBV19 and TRBJ1-5; weak D call: TRBD1 (6 bases). The CDR3 extends over 15 amino acids. Germline V gene sequence: CDR1 LNHDA, CDR2 SQIVND (reference sequence). Deletions cut 6 bases from V and 3 bases from J, with 15 bases between. This CDR3 reads CASSLGHSFNQPQHF. In DNA, the CDR3 is TGTGCCAGTAGCCTGGGACACTCATTCAATCAGCCCCAGCATTTT.

This clone was recorded only once. The chain couples TRBV29-1 to TRBJ2-2, with D hard to call. The CDR3 covers 12 residues. CDR1 and CDR2 (germline): SQVTM, ANQGSEA. The V gene lost 5 bases and the J gene lost 2 bases, with 6 bases spanning the gap. CDR3 in DNA: TGCAGCGTTTTTAGTAACACCGGGGAGCTGTTTTTT. Protein: CSVFSNTGELFF.

The chain joins TRBV6-5 to TRBJ1-2; no definite D call. V shed 7 bases and J shed 4 bases, with 13 bases lying between them. CDR3 size: 13 residues. Germline assignment: CDR1 MNHEY and CDR2 SVGAGI. Written as DNA, the CDR3 is TGTGCCAGCACCGTGCGGGGAATCTATGGCTACACCTTC. Protein product: CASTVRGIYGYTF.

The V call is TRBV6-5, the J call TRBJ1-5, with D perhaps matching TRBD1 (6 bases). There are 12 residues in the CDR3. CDR1 is MNHEY and CDR2 is SVGAGI in the germline V gene. V was cut by 7 bases and J by 9 bases, with 13 bases left in between. The CDR3 reads CASKGELGPQHF. CDR3 in DNA: TGTGCCAGCAAGGGGGAGTTGGGGCCCCAGCATTTT.

This chain connects TRBV4-2 to TRBJ2-7; D not certain. Germline CDR1 and CDR2: LGHNA and YNFKEQ. The V end was cut by 0 bases, the J end by 0 bases, with 6 bases between. The CDR3 has 14 amino acids. CDR3 residues: CASSQEYGSYEQYF. Here the CDR3 DNA reads TGTGCCAGCAGCCAAGAGTACGGCTCCTACGAGCAGTACTTC.

This chain joins TRBV7-7 and TRBJ2-1, with TRBD1 matching 8 bases. With V trimmed by 1 base and J by 9 bases, 8 bases remained unmatched. Germline lookup yields CDR1 SSHAT and CDR2 FNYEAQ (reference sequence). The CDR3 consists of 15 residues. CDR3 coding DNA: TGTGCCAGCAGCTTAGTGGGGACAGGCGTTGGTGAGCAGTTCTTC. It is translated as CASSLVGTGVGEQFF.

The rearrangement joins TRBV7-9 to TRBJ1-1; 7 nucleotides line up with TRBD1. Germline-derived CDR1 and CDR2 are SEHNR and FQNEAQ (reference sequence). The CDR3 extends over 14 amino acids. Losses at the gene ends were 4 bases for V and 1 base for J; bases not matched to a gene: 3. CDR3 amino acids: CASSSWTGNTEAFF. As DNA, the CDR3 is TGTGCCAGCAGCTCGTGGACAGGGAACACTGAAGCTTTCTTT.